The 18 T cell receptor beta chains presented below share a single source sample, sequenced in a study of blood T cell repertoires in COVID-19 (dated by TCRdb to 2018 to 2020). Library creation used the immunoSEQ multiplex PCR assay. In its TCRdb copy, this immuneACCESS table keeps in-frame sequences only and misses some clones. Where compared with another copy, unresolved V genes explain less than half of these, and the others have no known cause. For this sample the table gives 40,000 to 60,000 clones, of which 86% were detected only once. The ten largest make up roughly 14% of the sample. Sequenced: peripheral blood. Every receptor here comes from a human donor in a cohort sampled during active COVID-19.

The CDR3 DNA reads as TGTGCCAGCAGCCCCTCCTCGCGCGATGAGCAGTTCTTC. Translation gives CASSPSSRDEQFF. The J gene is TRBJ2-1, the V gene TRBV12-3 or TRBV12-4; D is uncertain. V was cut by 6 bases and J by 8 bases, with 14 bases left in between. The CDR3 has 13 amino acids.

The chain carries TRBV3-1 (or the pseudogene TRBV3-2) and TRBJ1-1, with D possibly matching TRBD1 (6 bases). The germline gives CDR1 LGHDT, CDR2 YNNKEL (reference sequence). CDR3 length: 13 residues. Trimming pared 3 bases from V and 11 bases from J, leaving 16 bases between. CDR3 sequence (DNA): TGTGCCAGCAGCCACTCAGGGGCGCCGGAGGCTTTCTTT. It translates to CASSHSGAPEAFF.

V is TRBV12-5 and J is TRBJ1-1, with TRBD1 matching over 7 bases. Germline loops: CDR1 LGHNT, CDR2 FRNRAP. The CDR3 extends over 16 amino acids. The V gene end was trimmed by 3 bases and the J gene end by 0 bases; junction bases not matched to a gene: 7. CDR3 residues: CASGLAQTGMNTEAFF. The CDR3 nucleotides read TGTGCTAGTGGTTTAGCCCAGACAGGGATGAACACTGAAGCTTTCTTT. The whole variable domain, filled in from reference TRBV12-5 and TRBJ1-1, reads DARVTQTPRHKVTEMGQEVTMRCQPILGHNTVFWYRQTMMQGLELLAYFRNRAPLDDSGMPKDRFSAEMPDATLATLKIQPSEPRDSAVYFCASGLAQTGMNTEAFFGQGTRLTVV.

The gene calls are TRBV19 and TRBJ2-2; 11 nucleotides match TRBD2. The germline CDR1 and CDR2 sequences are LNHDA and SQIVND (reference sequence). The junction had 3 bases not matched to a gene; V was cut back by 1 base and J by 5 bases. CDR3 size: 16 residues. CDR3 loop: CASSIVASGRTGELFF. In DNA form, the CDR3 reads TGTGCCAGTAGTATAGTAGCTAGCGGGAGGACCGGGGAGCTGTTTTTT. Drawing the rest from reference TRBV19 and TRBJ2-2, the complete variable domain is DGGITQSPKYLFRKEGQNVTLSCEQNLNHDAMYWYRQDPGQGLRLIYYSQIVNDFQKGDIAEGYSVSREKKESFPLTVTSAQKNPTAFYLCASSIVASGRTGELFFGEGSRLTVL.

The gene calls are TRBV2 and TRBJ2-5, with D perhaps matching TRBD2 (5 bases). Trimming pared 7 bases from V and 5 bases from J, leaving 17 bases between. Looked up from germline, CDR1 is SNHLY and CDR2 is FYNNEI. This CDR3 contains 14 residues. CDR3: CASKRGPSGETQYF. The CDR3 DNA sequence: TGTGCCAGCAAACGCGGACCCTCGGGGGAGACCCAGTACTTC.

The sample holds a few counts of this clone. The CDR3 reads CASRTGLTYNSPLHF. The CDR3 DNA sequence: TGTGCCAGCAGGACAGGGCTCACCTATAATTCACCCCTCCACTTT. The J gene is TRBJ1-6, the V gene TRBV6-5; 7 bases match TRBD1. This CDR3 is 15 amino acids long. The junction had 4 bases not matched to a gene; V was cut back by 6 bases and J by 2 bases. CDR1 and CDR2 (germline): MNHEY, SVGAGI.

This CDR3 reads CASSQNSGEQFF. As DNA, the CDR3 is TGCGCCAGCAGCCAAAACAGCGGTGAGCAGTTCTTC. J is TRBJ2-1 and V is TRBV4-1, with D possibly matching TRBD2 (5 bases). V was pared by 2 bases and J by 9 bases, with 8 bases between. CDR1 and CDR2 (germline): MGHRA, YSYEKL. The CDR3 extends over 12 amino acids.

V and J are TRBV4-1 and TRBJ2-3; the match to TRBD2 covers 8 bases. From germline, CDR1 is MGHRA and CDR2 YSYEKL. J lost 3 bases, V lost 4 bases, and 0 bases had no gene match. This CDR3 is built from 13 residues. For the CDR3, the DNA is TGCGCCAGCAGCCCGGGGGGGACAGATACGCAGTATTTT. Translation: CASSPGGTDTQYF.

In its sample, this clone was seen a few times. This sequence joins TRBV6-4 and TRBJ2-1; 10 nucleotides agree with TRBD2. This CDR3 has 15 residues. J gave up 6 bases and V 2 bases, and 4 bases lay outside the gene matches. The germline gives CDR1 MRHNA, CDR2 SNTAGT. The DNA of the CDR3 is TGTGCCAGCAGTGACGGGACTAGCGCAGTCAATGAGCAGTTCTTC. Translating it yields CASSDGTSAVNEQFF.

This rearrangement joins TRBV4-1 to TRBJ2-5; perhaps TRBD2 as D (5 bases). The CDR3 has 16 amino acids. CDR1 is MGHRA and CDR2 is YSYEKL in the germline V gene. Trimming took 6 bases from V and 0 from J, leaving 17 bases between them. The CDR3 protein is CASSRPPRGNQETQYF. The CDR3 DNA is TGCGCCAGCAGTCGCCCTCCCCGGGGTAACCAAGAGACCCAGTACTTC.

The rearrangement joins TRBV18 to TRBJ1-4; 8 bases fit TRBD1. This CDR3 comprises 16 residues. The V and J ends lost 4 bases and 4 bases, in that order; junction bases with no gene match: 8. CDR1 and CDR2 (germline): KGHSH, LQKENI. DNA for the CDR3: TGTGCCAGCTCACGAGGACAGGGTTCGGGTAATGAAAAACTGTTTTTT. It is translated as CASSRGQGSGNEKLFF.

The table lists this clone with a count of one. The chain uses TRBV24-1 and TRBJ2-1; 14 positions agree with TRBD2. The CDR3 is 16 residues long. Unmatched junction bases numbered 5, after V lost 4 bases and J lost 7 bases. CDR1 is KGHDR, CDR2 SFDVKD, per germline. The CDR3 reads CATSDRGLAGVNEQFF. CDR3 nucleotides: TGTGCCACCAGTGACCGGGGACTAGCGGGAGTAAATGAGCAGTTCTTC.

This rearrangement joins TRBV11-3 to TRBJ2-1; tentatively, D is TRBD1 (6 bases). V lost 2 bases to trimming and J lost 1 base, with 6 bases between them. The CDR3 sequence is 14 residues long. CDR1 SGHNT and CDR2 YENEEA come from the germline V gene. DNA of the CDR3: TGTGCCAGCAGCTTAAGGGGGTCCTACAATGAGCAGTTCTTC. Translated, it gives CASSLRGSYNEQFF.

The genes are TRBV5-1 and TRBJ2-3; 8 bases map to TRBD1. CDR1 and CDR2 (germline): SGHRS, YFSETQ. The CDR3 contains 15 residues. V dropped 4 bases and J dropped 1; count of bases not matched to a gene: 5. The CDR3 DNA sequence: TGCGCCAGCAGCAAGGGACAGGCGCGCACAGATACGCAGTATTTT. Translated, it gives CASSKGQARTDTQYF.

The rearrangement links TRBV5-4 to TRBJ1-1; TRBD1 is a possible D gene (5 bases). Germline V gene lookup returns CDR1 SGHNT and CDR2 YYREEE (reference sequence). The CDR3 sequence is 15 residues long. V lost 0 bases, J lost 1 base, and 10 bases lay in between. The CDR3 spells CASSLEPGGNTEAFF. The CDR3, as DNA: TGTGCCAGCAGCTTGGAGCCGGGGGGGAACACTGAAGCTTTCTTT.

J is TRBJ2-7 and V is TRBV12-3 or TRBV12-4; D call uncertain. This CDR3 has 10 amino acids. V was cut by 3 bases and J by 9 bases, with 6 bases left in between. CDR3 residues: CASSFVSQYF. CDR3 nucleotide sequence: TGTGCCAGCAGTTTCGTCTCGCAGTACTTC.

The rearrangement links TRBV10-1 to TRBJ2-2; 8 positions agree with TRBD2. Trimming removed 4 bases from V and 1 base from J; junction bases left unmatched: 8. The germline gives CDR1 WNHNN, CDR2 SYGVQD (reference sequence). The CDR3 is 17 residues long. The DNA of the CDR3 is TGCGCCAGCAGTGTCACCGGGACTAGGGGGAACACCGGGGAGCTGTTTTTT. Translating gives CASSVTGTRGNTGELFF.

The genes are TRBV5-1 and TRBJ2-7, with D tentatively TRBD1 (6 bases). Germline V lookup: CDR1 SGHRS, CDR2 YFSETQ. V was pared by 8 bases and J by 2 bases, with 14 bases between. The CDR3 consists of 13 residues. The CDR3 loop is CASAQGYTYEQYF. The DNA of the CDR3 is TGCGCCAGTGCCCAGGGGTATACCTACGAGCAGTACTTC. Variable domain in full (rest from reference TRBV5-1 and TRBJ2-7): KAGVTQTPRYLIKTRGQQVTLSCSPISGHRSVSWYQQTPGQGLQFLFEYFSETQRNKGNFPGRFSGRQFSNSRSEMNVSTLELGDSALYLCASAQGYTYEQYFGPGTRLTVT.